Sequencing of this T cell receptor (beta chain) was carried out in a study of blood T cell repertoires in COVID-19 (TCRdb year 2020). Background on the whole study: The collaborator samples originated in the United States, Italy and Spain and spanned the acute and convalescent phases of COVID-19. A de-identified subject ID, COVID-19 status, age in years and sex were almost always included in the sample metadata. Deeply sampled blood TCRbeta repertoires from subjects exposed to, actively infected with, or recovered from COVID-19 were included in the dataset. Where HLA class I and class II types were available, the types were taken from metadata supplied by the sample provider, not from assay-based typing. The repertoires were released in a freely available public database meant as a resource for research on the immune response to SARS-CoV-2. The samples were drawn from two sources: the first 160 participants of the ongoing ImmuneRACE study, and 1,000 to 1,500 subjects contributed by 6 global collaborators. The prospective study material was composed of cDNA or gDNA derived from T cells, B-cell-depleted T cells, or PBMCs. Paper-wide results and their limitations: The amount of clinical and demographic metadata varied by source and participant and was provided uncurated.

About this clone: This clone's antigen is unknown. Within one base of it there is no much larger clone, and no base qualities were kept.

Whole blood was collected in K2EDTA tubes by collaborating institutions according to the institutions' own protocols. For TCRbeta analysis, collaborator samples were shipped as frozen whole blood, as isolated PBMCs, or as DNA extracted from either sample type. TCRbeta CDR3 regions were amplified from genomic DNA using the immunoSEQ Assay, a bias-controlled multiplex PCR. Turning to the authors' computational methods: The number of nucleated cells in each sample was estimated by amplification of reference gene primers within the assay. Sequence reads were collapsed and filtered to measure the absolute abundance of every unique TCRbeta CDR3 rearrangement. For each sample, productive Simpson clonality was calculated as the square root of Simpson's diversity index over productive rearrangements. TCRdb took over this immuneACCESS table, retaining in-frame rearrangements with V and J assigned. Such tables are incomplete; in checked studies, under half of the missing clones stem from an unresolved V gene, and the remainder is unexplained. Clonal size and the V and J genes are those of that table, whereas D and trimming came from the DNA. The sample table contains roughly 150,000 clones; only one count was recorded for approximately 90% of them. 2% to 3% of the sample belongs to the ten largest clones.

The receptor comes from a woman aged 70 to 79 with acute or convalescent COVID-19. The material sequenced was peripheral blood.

The DNA sequence is given as TGTGCCAGCAGCCGGGACGGGAGCTCTGGAAACACCATATATTTT. This yields the protein CASSRDGSSGNTIYF. Here the chain combines TRBV7-9 and TRBJ1-3, and perhaps TRBD1 as D gene, on 5 matching bases. The germline ends are 11 bases apart after V is trimmed by 5 bases and J by 0 bases. CDR1 SEHNR and CDR2 FQNEAQ were looked up in the germline V gene (reference sequence). Its CDR3 holds 15 amino acids, cysteine through phenylalanine. This entry keeps only the CDR3 DNA: 45 bases, framed from base 1.